This T cell receptor beta chain derives from a study of naive and memory T cell subsets. General study results and limits: Especially in CD8 cells, naive repertoires contained a few larger clonotypes, possibly CD45RA-re-expressing memory cells.

Trimming pared 1 base from V and 7 bases from J, leaving 6 bases between. Per germline, CDR1 SGHTA and CDR2 FQGNSA. The length of the CDR3 is 12 residues. Cells stained for CD3, CD4, CD8, CD45RA, CD27 and viability were sorted into four CD45RA/CD27 subsets. An equimolar mix of two oligonucleotides served as the beta constant-region primer for TRBC1 and TRBC2. Nested alpha and beta constant-region primers with the SP2 primer drove four PCR rounds on ligated cDNA. An oligonucleotide with the SP2 primer and a 12-nucleotide UMI was ligated to the cDNA 3' end. Via MiXCR, TCRdb re-called the UMI-ligation and nested PCR reads, giving one row per CDR3 protein. The sample carries about 90,000 distinct CDR3 sequences, around 10% recorded once. About this clonotype itself: Antigen specificity is unknown.

This sequence originates from a human donor in good health. Sequencing input: naive CD4+ T cells from blood. The chain links TRBV7-2 to TRBJ2-3; D is possibly TRBD2 (5 bases). In DNA form, the CDR3 reads TGTGCCAGCAGCTTAGGGGAGCATACGCAGTATTTT. Encoded protein: CASSLGEHTQYF.